This T cell receptor (beta chain) came from a study of T cell changes during pregnancy in multiple sclerosis. This CDR3 is built from 14 residues. Germline lookup yields CDR1 SSHAT and CDR2 FNYEAQ (reference sequence). Deletions cut 1 base from V and 0 bases from J, with 6 bases between. TCRdb's copy holds only in-frame clones and misses some; the assay was immunoSEQ multiplex PCR. There are around 20,000 clones in the sample; over 70% occur only once, and 4.5% to 7% lies in the top ten. The sequence came from a female donor in good health, enrolled as a control in a pregnancy study. The sequencing here drew on CD8+ T cells from peripheral blood mononuclear cells, taken after pregnancy. The V and J genes are TRBV7-7 and TRBJ2-5; D is perhaps TRBD2 (6 bases). The DNA of the CDR3 is TGTGCCAGCAGCTTAGGGGACTACCAAGAGACCCAGTACTTC. Protein sequence: CASSLGDYQETQYF.